These T cell receptor beta chains were read from a single sample in a study of cytomegalovirus exposure and HLA in healthy donors. Only in-frame clones appear in the TCRdb table, and some are missing; sequencing was by immunoSEQ multiplex PCR. The sample consists of 100,000 to 150,000 clones, 76% of them appearing once. The sequenced sample consisted of PBMCs. The receptors were sampled from a female donor in good health and CMV-seropositive. Each CDR3 is given with its conserved first and last residue. A D gene is named only where the DNA matches it firmly. Size values are once, few and many counts, or a class for expanded clones, and some rows have none.

>16|TRBJ2-7|TRBV7-2|once|.
TGTGCCCCGAGGAGGGACAGCTCCCTATACTCCTACGAGCAGTACTTC
CAPRRDSSLYSYEQYF
>12|TRBJ1-1|TRBV6-1|.|.
TGTGCCAGCAGGCGGTCCAACACTGAAGCTTTCTTT
CASRRSNTEAFF
>13|TRBJ1-2|TRBV6-1|.|.
TGTGCCAGCAGTGAGGTACCCAACTATGGCTACCCCTTC
CASSEVPNYGYPF
>11|TRBJ2-3|TRBV6-5|.|.
TGTGCCATCCCCGAGGCAGATACGCAGTATTTT
CAIPEADTQYF
>15|TRBJ2-7|TRBV28|.|.
TGTGCCAGCGGAACATCGGGACAAAGCTCCTACGAGCAGTACTTC
CASGTSGQSSYEQYF
>17|TRBJ2-6|TRBV6-1|.|.
TGTGCCAGCAGTGAGTGGCAGGCCCCCTCTGGGGCCAACGTCCTGACTTTC
CASSEWQAPSGANVLTF
>13|TRBJ2-5|TRBV19|.|.
TGTGCCAGTAGTCAGGCAGACTATCAGACCCAGTACTTC
CASSQADYQTQYF
>14|TRBJ1-5|TRBV7-8|.|TRBD1
TGTGCCAGCAGTTACAGGGGGCCGAATCAGCCCCAGCATTTT
CASSYRGPNQPQHF
>14|TRBJ2-5|TRBV2|.|.
TGTGCCAGCAGCGGTGGACAGATACAAGAGACCCAGTACTTC
CASSGGQIQETQYF
>16|TRBJ2-1|TRBV14|.|TRBD2
TGTGCCAGCAGTCAAGATACGGGAGGTTCCTACAATGAGCAGTTCTTC
CASSQDTGGSYNEQFF
>13|TRBJ1-1|TRBV25-1|.|.
TGTGCCAGCAGTGAAAGTTACGGTTCTGAAGCTTTCTTT
CASSESYGSEAFF
>15|TRBJ2-2|TRBV5-1|.|TRBD2
TGCGCCAGCAGCATTACTAGCGGACACACCGGGGAGCTGTTTTTT
CASSITSGHTGELFF
>13|TRBJ1-2|TRBV27|.|.
TGTGCCAGCAAGGAACGGGGGGGGAATGGCTACACCTTC
CASKERGGNGYTF
>13|TRBJ2-7|TRBV7-2|once|TRBD2
TGTGCCAGCAGCTCCGACGGGGGGTACGAGCAGTACTTC
CASSSDGGYEQYF
>14|TRBJ2-5|TRBV11-2|few|.
TGTGCCAGCAGCAACCGGGACACCCAAGAGACCCAGTACTTC
CASSNRDTQETQYF
>15|TRBJ2-1|TRBV29-1|.|TRBD1
TGCAGCGTTGAAGATGGTCGGACAGGGGGGGGTGAGCAGTTCTTC
CSVEDGRTGGGEQFF
>14|TRBJ2-7|TRBV11-2|.|TRBD1
TGTGCCAGCAGGCCGGGACAGGGGGCATACGAGCAGTACTTC
CASRPGQGAYEQYF
>13|TRBJ1-1|TRBV19|.|TRBD1
TGTGCCAGTAGGGGACAGATGAACACTGAAGCTTTCTTT
CASRGQMNTEAFF
>13|TRBJ1-3|TRBV30|once|.
TGTGCCTGGACATCAGGGGCTGGAAACACCATATATTTT
CAWTSGAGNTIYF
>13|TRBJ1-5|TRBV2|.|TRBD1
TGTGCCAGCAGTGGGGACAGAGGACAGCCCCAGCATTTT
CASSGDRGQPQHF
>14|TRBJ2-5|TRBV11-2|.|TRBD2
TGTGCCAGCAGCTTAGGCACTAGCGGGGCAACCCAGTACTTC
CASSLGTSGATQYF
>16|TRBJ1-5|TRBV7-2|.|TRBD1
TGTGCCAGCAGCTTCGCCGACAGGGGTTTTGCTCAGCCCCAGCATTTT
CASSFADRGFAQPQHF
>18|TRBJ2-1|TRBV4-2|.|TRBD2
TGTGCCAGCAGCCAGGAGACTAGCGGGACTAGCTCCTACAATGAGCAGTTCTTC
CASSQETSGTSSYNEQFF
>14|TRBJ2-4|TRBV9|.|.
TGTGCCAGCAGCCCCCCCATAGCCAAAAACATTCAGTACTTC
CASSPPIAKNIQYF
>18|TRBJ2-2|TRBV10-3|.|TRBD2
TGTGCCATCAGACCGGGACTAGCGGGGGGGCCAATAACCGGGGAGCTGTTTTTT
CAIRPGLAGGPITGELFF
>16|TRBJ2-3|TRBV5-4|.|TRBD1
TGTGCCAGCAGCTTGTGGACAGGGGGCCTCAAAGATACGCAGTATTTT
CASSLWTGGLKDTQYF
>11|TRBJ2-7|TRBV29-1|many|.
TGCAGCGTTGAACAGGGCACCGAGCAGTACTTC
CSVEQGTEQYF
>16|TRBJ2-1|TRBV7-6|.|TRBD2
TGTGCCAGCAGCTTAGGGGGACTAGCGGGGTTACGTGAGCAGTTCTTC
CASSLGGLAGLREQFF
>14|TRBJ2-6|TRBV6-5|.|.
TGTGCCAGCAGTTCGACAGCTGGGGCCAACGTCCTGACTTTC
CASSSTAGANVLTF
>15|TRBJ2-3|TRBV6-5|once|TRBD2
TGTGCCAGCCGTGCCGAGCGGGGGTCTTCCGATACGCAGTATTTT
CASRAERGSSDTQYF
>15|TRBJ2-2|TRBV19|.|TRBD2
TGTGCCAGTAACCCGGGACTAGTCGTCACCGGGGAGCTGTTTTTT
CASNPGLVVTGELFF
>13|TRBJ1-1|TRBV19|.|.
TGTGCCAGTGGGCCCACAAGGAACACTGAAGCTTTCTTT
CASGPTRNTEAFF
>14|TRBJ2-1|TRBV6-4|.|TRBD2
TGTGCCAGCAGTGACAGAGGGACTAGCGGGGGCGAGATCTTC
CASSDRGTSGGEIF
>14|TRBJ2-1|TRBV29-1|.|.
TGCAGCGTTGAAGGGACAACAGGGCTCAGGGAGCAGTTCTTC
CSVEGTTGLREQFF
>14|TRBJ2-3|TRBV5-1|.|.
TGCGCCAGCAGCTTTTCGTTAGGCACAGATACGCAGTATTTT
CASSFSLGTDTQYF
>17|TRBJ2-6|TRBV9|.|.
TGTGCCAGCAGCGATCGCTTAGGGGGATCTGGGGCCAACGTCCTGACTTTC
CASSDRLGGSGANVLTF
>14|TRBJ2-3|TRBV28|once|.
TGTGCCAGCAGTCTCCGGGGGAGCACAGATACGCAGTATTTT
CASSLRGSTDTQYF
>13|TRBJ1-1|TRBV7-9|.|.
TGTGCCGGGCAGGGGCTTGCGGGCACTGAAGCTTTCTTT
CAGQGLAGTEAFF
>19|TRBJ2-5|TRBV7-2|.|TRBD2
TGTGCCAGCAGCTTAGCGCTGGGGACTAGCGGGGGGGAACAAGAGACCCAGTACTTC
CASSLALGTSGGEQETQYF
>15|TRBJ2-5|TRBV9|.|TRBD2
TGTGCCAGCAGCGTCACTAGCGGGGGCCAAGAGACCCAGTACTTC
CASSVTSGGQETQYF
>16|TRBJ1-1|TRBV7-9|few|.
TGTGCCAGCAGCCCCAGGCAGACAGGCGGGAACACTGAAGCTTTCTTT
CASSPRQTGGNTEAFF